Presented here are 18 T cell receptor beta chains from one specimen sequenced in a study of preoperative IRX-2 immunotherapy in early breast cancer. Assay used: immunoSEQ multiplex PCR; TCRdb lists only in-frame clones, some missing. In the table there are about 98,000 clones, just over 85% of which are singletons. As to treatment: preoperative locoregional IRX-2 cytokine immunotherapy. Sequencing was performed on tumor tissue, taken after IRX-2 immunotherapy. The receptor source for this set is a human donor with breast cancer.

This rearrangement joins TRBV28 to TRBJ2-6; unclear D gene. Germline-derived CDR1 and CDR2 are MDHEN and SYDVKM. Trimming shortened V by 7 bases and J by 0 bases, and 10 bases separated the two germline ends. The CDR3 totals 15 residues. The CDR3 protein is CASTSGRSGANVLTF. The CDR3 coding sequence is TGTGCCAGCACCTCAGGACGCTCTGGGGCCAACGTCCTGACTTTC.

The rearrangement links TRBV10-3 to TRBJ1-5; D is possibly TRBD1 (5 bases). V gave up 0 bases and J gave up 8 bases, with 14 bases separating them. The CDR3 runs to 15 residues. In germline, CDR1 is ENHRY, CDR2 SYGVKD. The CDR3 sequence: CAISESEFEGKPQHF. As DNA, the CDR3 is TGTGCCATCAGTGAGTCCGAATTTGAGGGGAAGCCCCAGCATTTT.

The V call is TRBV19, the J call TRBJ2-1, with 12 bases lining up with TRBD1. Trimming cost V 8 bases and J 9 bases; bases outside gene matches: 11. The CDR3 runs 15 residues. Germline lookup yields CDR1 LNHDA and CDR2 SQIVND (reference sequence). The CDR3 reads CASHQPGQGAREQFF. CDR3 DNA sequence: TGTGCCAGTCACCAGCCGGGACAGGGGGCACGTGAGCAGTTCTTC.

The chain recombines TRBV25-1 with TRBJ1-5; D remains unclear. This CDR3 has 14 residues. In germline, CDR1 is MGHDK, CDR2 SYGVNS. Deletions cut 4 bases from V and 8 bases from J, with 15 bases between. CDR3 amino acids: CASSVGKGSEPQHF. CDR3 in DNA: TGTGCCAGCAGTGTCGGCAAAGGGTCGGAGCCCCAGCATTTT. Variable domain in full (rest from reference TRBV25-1 and TRBJ1-5): EADIYQTPRYLVIGTGKKITLECSQTMGHDKMYWYQQDPGMELHLIHYSYGVNSTEKGDLSSESTVSRIRTEHFPLTLESARPSHTSQYLCASSVGKGSEPQHFGDGTRLSIL.

The chain is built from TRBV6-8 and TRBJ1-5; 8 nucleotides line up with TRBD1. The J call may be in error: the DNA end matches TRBJ2-3 better. This CDR3 is 15 amino acids long. CDR1 is MNHGY, CDR2 SAAAGT, per germline. CDR3: CASRGRQGPSSPQYF. DNA of the CDR3: TGTGCCAGCAGGGGGAGACAGGGGCCGTCTTCGCCCCAGTATTTT.

DNA of the CDR3: TGCGCCAGCAGCTTAGCGGGATACGACACAGATACGCAGTATTTT. Residues: CASSLAGYDTDTQYF. This chain joins TRBV5-1 and TRBJ2-3, with TRBD2 matching 7 bases. Trimming at V came to 2 bases and at J to 2 bases, leaving 5 bases not matched to a gene. The CDR3 sequence is 15 residues long. Germline assignment: CDR1 SGHRS and CDR2 YFSETQ.

Regarding this clone: Other DNA variants within this sample encode the same CDR3. The V call is TRBV28, the J call TRBJ1-2; 7 positions agree with TRBD1. Germline-derived CDR1 and CDR2 are MDHEN and SYDVKM. The junction had 2 bases not matched to a gene; V was cut back by 2 bases and J by 2 bases. CDR3 size: 14 residues. The CDR3 spells CASSLGGGNYGYTF. The CDR3 nucleotides read TGTGCCAGCAGTTTAGGAGGGGGCAACTATGGCTACACCTTC.

This sequence joins TRBV28 and TRBJ1-6; 8 positions match TRBD1. This CDR3 spans 16 amino acids. The germline gives CDR1 MDHEN, CDR2 SYDVKM. The V segment lost 3 bases and the J segment 7 bases; nucleotides outside the gene matches: 8. The CDR3 loop is CASSFPGQARNSPLHF. In DNA form, the CDR3 reads TGTGCCAGCAGTTTTCCGGGACAGGCCAGAAATTCACCCCTCCACTTT. Supplemented by reference TRBV28 and TRBJ1-6, the full variable domain reads DVKVTQSSRYLVKRTGEKVFLECVQDMDHENMFWYRQDPGLGLRLIYFSYDVKMKEKGDIPEGYSVSREKKERFSLILESASTNQTSMYLCASSFPGQARNSPLHFGNGTRLTVT.

This chain links TRBV19 with TRBJ1-4; 7 bases align to TRBD1. The CDR3 consists of 14 residues. The J segment lost 4 bases and the V segment lost 3 bases, leaving 2 bases of the junction unmatched. Germline V gene sequence: CDR1 LNHDA, CDR2 SQIVND (reference sequence). The CDR3, as DNA: TGTGCCAGTAGTATGGGGGACAGTAATGAAAAACTGTTTTTT. Amino acids: CASSMGDSNEKLFF.

This chain joins TRBV19 and TRBJ2-2, with TRBD1 as a possible D gene (6 bases). Germline assignment: CDR1 LNHDA and CDR2 SQIVND (reference sequence). V was trimmed by 2 bases and J by 7 bases, leaving 23 bases between them. The CDR3 spans 18 residues. CDR3: CASSIPHYGDTYYGELFF. DNA for the CDR3: TGTGCCAGTAGTATACCTCACTACGGGGACACATATTACGGGGAGCTGTTTTTT. Full variable domain (outside the CDR3, taken from reference TRBV19 and TRBJ2-2): DGGITQSPKYLFRKEGQNVTLSCEQNLNHDAMYWYRQDPGQGLRLIYYSQIVNDFQKGDIAEGYSVSREKKESFPLTVTSAQKNPTAFYLCASSIPHYGDTYYGELFFGEGSRLTVL.

V is TRBV15 and J is TRBJ2-1; weak D call: TRBD1 (6 bases). V lost 1 base and J lost 4, with 8 bases in between. The CDR3 contains 14 residues. Germline V lookup: CDR1 LNHNV, CDR2 YYDKDF (reference sequence). This CDR3 reads CATSRVGQYNEQFF. CDR3 sequence (DNA): TGTGCCACCAGCAGAGTTGGACAGTACAATGAGCAGTTCTTC.

This clone was recorded only once. The chain couples TRBV19 to TRBJ1-2; weak D call: TRBD1 (6 bases). V lost 7 bases, J lost 4 bases, and 19 bases lay in between. This CDR3 is 15 amino acids long. Germline CDR1 and CDR2: LNHDA and SQIVND (reference sequence). The CDR3 region has the DNA TGTGCCAGTAATGGAAGGGGGTTTGAAGGCTATGGCTACACCTTC. Protein: CASNGRGFEGYGYTF.

This chain links TRBV6-9 with TRBJ1-1; D gene ambiguous. This CDR3 region has 12 residues. The germline gives CDR1 MNHGY, CDR2 SVAAGI. The V gene lost 3 bases and the J gene lost 8 bases, with 10 bases spanning the gap. The CDR3 bases are TGTGCCAGCAGTTACACCGCAGGCGAAGCTTTCTTT. Translating gives CASSYTAGEAFF.

The chain joins TRBV6-8 to TRBJ1-4; D might be TRBD1 (5 bases). V was trimmed by 6 bases and J by 6 bases, leaving 23 bases between them. CDR3 length: 17 residues. The V gene's germline CDR1 is MNHGY and CDR2 SAAAGT. The CDR3 loop reads CASSDTRPGFLDEKLFF. As DNA, the CDR3 is TGTGCCAGCAGCGATACCCGGCCAGGGTTTCTTGATGAAAAACTGTTTTTT.

The rearrangement links TRBV6-7 to TRBJ1-1, with 7 bases that match TRBD1. TRBV6-7 is classed as an ORF, of uncertain function. V dropped 5 bases and J dropped 11; count of bases not matched to a gene: 5. The CDR3 is 11 amino acids. CDR3 loop: CASSGRGQAFF. CDR3 DNA sequence: TGTGCCAGCAGTGGAAGGGGGCAGGCTTTCTTT.

This clone was recorded only once. J is TRBJ2-1 and V is TRBV19, with TRBD2 identical over 9 bases. J was trimmed by 1 base and V by 5 bases; bases with no gene match: 9. Germline lookup yields CDR1 LNHDA and CDR2 SQIVND (reference sequence). The CDR3 runs 17 residues. The CDR3 DNA is TGTGCCAGTAGTGTCGCTAGCGGGGTCCATTCCTACAATGAGCAGTTCTTC. Translating it yields CASSVASGVHSYNEQFF. Variable domain in full (rest from reference TRBV19 and TRBJ2-1): DGGITQSPKYLFRKEGQNVTLSCEQNLNHDAMYWYRQDPGQGLRLIYYSQIVNDFQKGDIAEGYSVSREKKESFPLTVTSAQKNPTAFYLCASSVASGVHSYNEQFFGPGTRLTVL.

CDR3 coding DNA: TGTGCCTGGTTGGACAGGACATACTATGGCTACACCTTC. Translated: CAWLDRTYYGYTF. V usage is TRBV30 and J usage is TRBJ1-2, with TRBD1 identical over 7 bases. Germline V gene sequence: CDR1 GTSNPN, CDR2 SVGIG (reference sequence). CDR3 length: 13 residues. Trimming cost V 5 bases and J 3 bases; bases outside gene matches: 6.

This clone was counted a few times. V gene TRBV11-3 combines with J gene TRBJ1-3, with D possibly matching TRBD1 (5 bases). The CDR3 length is 14 residues. Trimming shortened V by 3 bases and J by 1 base, and 7 bases separated the two germline ends. Germline-derived CDR1 and CDR2 are SGHNT and YENEEA. Here the CDR3 DNA reads TGTGCCAGCAGCTTGGGGGTATCTGGAAACACCATATATTTT. This encodes CASSLGVSGNTIYF. The variable domain in full, completed from reference TRBV11-3 and TRBJ1-3, reads EAGVVQSPRYKIIEKKQPVAFWCNPISGHNTLYWYLQNLGQGPELLIRYENEEAVDDSQLPKDRFSAERLKGVDSTLKIQPAELGDSAVYLCASSLGVSGNTIYFGEGSWLTVV.